This T cell receptor (beta chain) was captured by sequencing in a study of control samples from healthy donors and cancer patients. The germline CDR1 and CDR2 sequences are MNHEY and SVGAGI. This CDR3 region has 15 residues. With V trimmed by 6 bases and J by 7 bases, 13 bases remained unmatched. Produced via immunoSEQ multiplex PCR; TCRdb's table is partial and in-frame only. In the table there are some 160,000 clones, 75% to 90% of which are singletons. The receptor was derived from a man aged 25-40 years in good health. The sample taken for sequencing was blood. The chain joins TRBV6-5 to TRBJ1-2; 8 nucleotides line up with TRBD1. CDR3 region: CASSARQGSLSGYTF. DNA for the CDR3: TGTGCCAGCAGCGCCAGACAGGGGTCGCTCTCTGGCTACACCTTC.